This TCR beta chain was recovered during a study of OX40 agonist ivuxolimab in advanced cancers. About the study: Patients received the agonistic anti-OX40 (CD134) antibody ivuxolimab.

In its sample, this clone was seen once. Its target is unknown. CDR3 length: 16 amino acids. The junction had 8 bases not matched to a gene; V was cut back by 10 bases and J by 3 bases. Germline CDR1 SNHLY, CDR2 FYNNEI. Produced via immunoSEQ multiplex PCR; TCRdb's table is partial and in-frame only. The data hold fewer than 25,000 clones, with about four fifths observed a single time. Study-wide results and caveats: At 0.1 to 3.0 mg/kg, CD4+ and CD8+ blood T cells expanded clonally by week 6.

The chain couples TRBV2 to TRBJ2-1; 14 bases are shared with TRBD2. Specimen: CD4+ or CD8+ T cells sorted from blood, collected in a trial of the OX40 agonist ivuxolimab. The receptor's source is an adult with an advanced solid tumor such as melanoma, head and neck, liver or kidney cancer. The CDR3 region is CAIGGTSGSHYNEQFF. The CDR3 DNA sequence: TGTGCCATAGGAGGGACTAGCGGGAGTCACTACAATGAGCAGTTCTTC.